This T cell receptor beta chain was retrieved from a study of blood T cell repertoires in COVID-19. About the study: The origin of the acute and convalescent COVID-19 samples was the United States, Italy and Spain. The analysed material was cDNA or gDNA that came from T cells, B-cell-depleted T cells, or PBMCs.

Germline assignment: CDR1 SGDLS and CDR2 YYNGEE. V was pared by 4 bases and J by 2 bases, with 15 bases between. The CDR3 totals 16 residues. Source study methods: Estimation of nucleated cell counts was performed using reference gene primer amplification. The assay was immunoSEQ multiplex PCR, and TCRdb's table has in-frame clones only and misses some. Clonal size and the V and J genes are those of that table, whereas D and trimming came from the DNA. The profile shows 75,000 to 100,000 clones, more than 75% of them singletons. The material sequenced was peripheral blood. The V gene is TRBV9, the J gene TRBJ2-2; tentatively, D is TRBD1 (5 bases). This sequence originates from a woman of 80 years or more with acute or convalescent COVID-19. CDR3 bases: TGTGCCAGCAGCCCAGACAAAGGACAAAACACCGGGGAGCTGTTTTTT. Translated: CASSPDKGQNTGELFF.